This is a list of T cell receptor beta chains from one sample in a study of blood T cell repertoires in COVID-19. The assay was immunoSEQ multiplex PCR, and TCRdb's table has in-frame clones only and misses some. This repertoire shows 100,000 to 150,000 clones, roughly 88% found once; its top ten account for about 5.7%. Source material: peripheral blood. The receptor source for this set is a human donor in a cohort sampled during active COVID-19. CDR3s include the opening cysteine and the closing phenylalanine or tryptophan. Fields, in order: clone size, J gene, D gene, V gene, CDR3 DNA, CDR3 protein. The D gene is left open where the match is weak. Only some rows state a clone size, as once, few, many or a class for expanded clones.

>NA|TRBJ1-6|TRBD1|TRBV6-1
TGTGCCAGCAGTGAAGCAACAGGGGCCCCTAATTCACCCCTCCACTTT
CASSEATGAPNSPLHF
>NA|TRBJ2-6|NA|TRBV14
TGTGCCAGCAGCCCACGGAGGGACAGAACCTCTGGGGCCAACGTCCTGACTTTC
CASSPRRDRTSGANVLTF
>NA|TRBJ2-4|TRBD2|TRBV5-1
TGCGCCAGCAGCACCCTGACTAGCGGAACTACCAAAAACATTCAGTACTTC
CASSTLTSGTTKNIQYF
>NA|TRBJ2-5|NA|TRBV7-2
TGTGCCAGCAGCTCAGTTAGCGGCGTTAGCCGGGAGACCCAGTACTTC
CASSSVSGVSRETQYF
>NA|TRBJ2-7|NA|TRBV11-3
TGTGCCAGCAGCTTAGAGAGAGGGGGAACGGGCGAGCAGTACTTC
CASSLERGGTGEQYF
>NA|TRBJ1-1|TRBD1|TRBV7-8
TGTGCCAGCAGCACGCAGACAGGGGGCACTGAAGCTTTCTTT
CASSTQTGGTEAFF
>NA|TRBJ2-7|NA|TRBV7-3
TGTGCCAGCAGCAATTATTTCGGCGAGCAGTACTTC
CASSNYFGEQYF
>once|TRBJ2-6|NA|TRBV12-3/TRBV12-4
TGTGCCAAAGGAGGGTCTGGGGCCAACGTCCTGACTTTC
CAKGGSGANVLTF
>NA|TRBJ1-1|TRBD1|TRBV5-6
TGTGCCAGCAGCCGACGGACAGGCCTGAACACTGAAGCTTTCTTT
CASSRRTGLNTEAFF
>NA|TRBJ1-6|TRBD1|TRBV6-2/TRBV6-3
TGTGCCAGCAGTTACTGGGTCGACCGGGACAGCACATTCAAAGGGTTTGACCTCCACTTT
CASSYWVDRDSTFKGFDLHF
>NA|TRBJ2-7|NA|TRBV5-6
TGTGCCAGCAGCTTGGATTTAATCTCCTACGAGCAGTACTTC
CASSLDLISYEQYF
>NA|TRBJ2-3|NA|TRBV5-6
TGTGCCAGCAGCTTCGGGCGGGAAGATACGCAGTATTTT
CASSFGREDTQYF
>NA|TRBJ2-3|NA|TRBV5-6
TGTGCCAGCATCCGGACAGATAGCACAGATACGCAGTATTTT
CASIRTDSTDTQYF
>NA|TRBJ2-1|TRBD2|TRBV28
TGTGCCAGCAGTTTCGCCCTAGGGACCACAACGGGGCTAGCGGGGGACAATGAGCAGTTCTTC
CASSFALGTTTGLAGDNEQFF
>NA|TRBJ2-3|TRBD2|TRBV4-3
TGCGCCAGCAGTCCGGGAGTAGTGGGGGGGTATACGCAGTATTTT
CASSPGVVGGYTQYF
>NA|TRBJ2-2|NA|TRBV28
TGTGCCAGCAGACACAGGGTCCCCGGGGAGCTGTTTTTT
CASRHRVPGELFF
>NA|TRBJ2-1|TRBD1|TRBV7-4
TGTGCCACTCGGGACAGGGACAGGTTCTTC
CATRDRDRFF
>NA|TRBJ2-1|TRBD2|TRBV3-1/TRBV3-2
TGTGCCAGCAGGGACGGCCGGGACTATGTCTACAATGAGCAGTTCTTC
CASRDGRDYVYNEQFF
>NA|TRBJ1-5|TRBD1|TRBV28
TGTGCCAGCGACGGGTGGACAGGGGTAGATACCGATCAGCCCCAGCATTTT
CASDGWTGVDTDQPQHF
>NA|TRBJ2-3|TRBD2|TRBV4-1
TGCGCCAGCAGCCAAGATGCGAGCGGGAGGGCCAGAGATACGCAGTATTTT
CASSQDASGRARDTQYF
>NA|TRBJ2-7|NA|TRBV6-2/TRBV6-3
TGTGCCAGCAGTTACGCAAGCAGGATTATACAGCGGAGCTCCTACGAGCAGTACTTC
CASSYASRIIQRSSYEQYF
>NA|TRBJ2-3|NA|TRBV7-2
TGTGCCAGCAGCTTCGGGTCTGATACGCAGTATTTT
CASSFGSDTQYF
>NA|TRBJ2-7|NA|TRBV2
TGTGCCACAAAAGCAGGCCGTGAGATCTACGAGCAGTACTTC
CATKAGREIYEQYF
>NA|TRBJ2-5|NA|TRBV6-1
TGTGCCAGCAGTGAAAACGGACTGTGGGAGACCCAGTACTTC
CASSENGLWETQYF
>NA|TRBJ1-4|NA|TRBV7-9
TGTGCCAGCAGCCAACCCCAGGGTAATGAAAAACTGTTTTTT
CASSQPQGNEKLFF
>NA|TRBJ1-2|NA|TRBV2
TGTGCCAGCAGGAATCGACAAAACTATGGCTACACCTTC
CASRNRQNYGYTF
>NA|TRBJ1-1|NA|TRBV10-1
TGCGCCAGCAAAGAAGGAGGAAACACTGAAGCTTTCTTT
CASKEGGNTEAFF
>NA|TRBJ2-3|TRBD1|TRBV7-8
TGTGCCAGCAGCGCGCTTCCGACAGGGGGCACGTATCTGACAGATACGCAGTATTTT
CASSALPTGGTYLTDTQYF
>once|TRBJ2-1|TRBD2|TRBV27
TGTGCCAGCAGTCCGCTCCCTTTAGCGGGAGTGACTACGTACAATGAGCAGTTCTTC
CASSPLPLAGVTTYNEQFF
>NA|TRBJ2-7|NA|TRBV10-1
TGCGCCAGCAGCGAGTCCGGGGGAAGCGAGCAGTACTTC
CASSESGGSEQYF
>NA|TRBJ1-4|NA|TRBV2
TGTGCCAGCAGGGGAGAGCGAGCGGCTAATGAAAAACTGTTTTTT
CASRGERAANEKLFF
>NA|TRBJ1-3|NA|TRBV28
TGTGCCAGTCGGGGGAGCAACTCTGGAAACACCATATATTTT
CASRGSNSGNTIYF
>NA|TRBJ2-1|NA|TRBV15
TGTGCCACCAGCAGACTAGTCGGTGAGCAGTTCTTC
CATSRLVGEQFF
>NA|TRBJ1-4|NA|TRBV19
TGTGCCAGTAGTATCGATGGGAGAGAAAAACTGTTTTTT
CASSIDGREKLFF